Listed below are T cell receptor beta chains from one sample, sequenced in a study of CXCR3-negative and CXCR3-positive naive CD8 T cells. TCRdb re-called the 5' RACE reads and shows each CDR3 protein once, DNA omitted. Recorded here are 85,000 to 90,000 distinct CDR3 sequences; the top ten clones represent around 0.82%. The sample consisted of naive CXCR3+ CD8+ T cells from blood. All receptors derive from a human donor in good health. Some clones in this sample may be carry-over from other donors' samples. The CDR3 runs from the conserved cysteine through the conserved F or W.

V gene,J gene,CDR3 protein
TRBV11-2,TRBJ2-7,CASSWGPSKSYEQYF
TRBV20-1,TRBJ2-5,CSAREIPGLAGRLEVTQYF
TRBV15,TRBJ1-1,CATREVNTEAFF
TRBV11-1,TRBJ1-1,CASTAPDRAYTEAFF
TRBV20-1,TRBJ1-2,CSARAEGTYGYTF
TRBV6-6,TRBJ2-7,CASSYGPLLAGVSQAYEQYF
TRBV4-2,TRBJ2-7,CASSQGNEQYF
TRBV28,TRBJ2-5,CASSFPGEETQYF
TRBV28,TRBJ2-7,CASSYGTGGEQYF
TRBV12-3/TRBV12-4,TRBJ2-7,CASSLEGRRFYEQYF
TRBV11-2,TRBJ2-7,CASSLKGPHEQYF
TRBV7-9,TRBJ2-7,CASSLSQDTRYEQYF
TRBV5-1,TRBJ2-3,CASNPSGGTLDTQYF
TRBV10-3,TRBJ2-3,CAISESSYGESTDTQYF
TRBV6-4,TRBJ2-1,CASSPGTSVNEQFF
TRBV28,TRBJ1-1,CAHGGNTEAFF
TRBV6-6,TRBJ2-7,CASSPLRGITSYEQYF
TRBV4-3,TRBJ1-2,CASSQGEANYGYTF
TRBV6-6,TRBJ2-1,CASSPLGRSSYNEQFF
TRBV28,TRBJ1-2,CASSWRGANYGYTF
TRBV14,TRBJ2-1,CASSPTSGEQFF